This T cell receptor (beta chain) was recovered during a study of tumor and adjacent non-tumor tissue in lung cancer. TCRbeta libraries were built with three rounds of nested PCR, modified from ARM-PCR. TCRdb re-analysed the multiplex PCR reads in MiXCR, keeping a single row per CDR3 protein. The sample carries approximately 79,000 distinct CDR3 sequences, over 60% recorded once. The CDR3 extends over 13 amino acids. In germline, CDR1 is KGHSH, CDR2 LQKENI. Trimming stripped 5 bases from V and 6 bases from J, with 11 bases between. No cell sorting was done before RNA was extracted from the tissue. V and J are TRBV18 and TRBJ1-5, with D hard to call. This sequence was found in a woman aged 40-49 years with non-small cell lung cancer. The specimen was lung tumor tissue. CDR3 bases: TGTGCCAGCTCATACCAAGATGCTCAGCCCCAGCATTTT. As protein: CASSYQDAQPQHF.